This TCR beta chain emerged from a study of CD8 T cells in ankylosing spondylitis. Study outcomes and limitations: Seemingly characteristic of ankylosing spondylitis blood was a TCR beta motif consisting of several highly homologous variants. Reportedly, disease-linked clones are significantly enriched in ankylosing spondylitis patients' matched synovial fluid.

This clonotype has a handful of counts. Its antigen remains unknown. This CDR3 has 14 amino acids. V was shortened by 1 base and J by 13 bases, with 20 bases between the two germline ends. CDR1 and CDR2 from the germline V gene are SGHRS and YFSETQ. Construction of TCR beta libraries was performed using quantitative 5'-RACE with molecular barcodes. TCRdb fed the 5' RACE reads into MiXCR, producing one record per CDR3 protein. The data hold about 140,000 distinct CDR3 sequences, with about 8% observed a single time. The sample comprised synovial fluid, either unsorted or a sorted T cell fraction (not recorded which). The clonotype originates from a male donor with ankylosing spondylitis. V gene TRBV5-1 combines with J gene TRBJ2-5; either TRBD1 or TRBD2 may fit D (5 bases each). CDR3 residues: CASSLSLRGTKGYF. For the CDR3, the DNA is TGCGCCAGCAGCTTGTCCCTGAGGGGAACCAAGGGGTACTTC.